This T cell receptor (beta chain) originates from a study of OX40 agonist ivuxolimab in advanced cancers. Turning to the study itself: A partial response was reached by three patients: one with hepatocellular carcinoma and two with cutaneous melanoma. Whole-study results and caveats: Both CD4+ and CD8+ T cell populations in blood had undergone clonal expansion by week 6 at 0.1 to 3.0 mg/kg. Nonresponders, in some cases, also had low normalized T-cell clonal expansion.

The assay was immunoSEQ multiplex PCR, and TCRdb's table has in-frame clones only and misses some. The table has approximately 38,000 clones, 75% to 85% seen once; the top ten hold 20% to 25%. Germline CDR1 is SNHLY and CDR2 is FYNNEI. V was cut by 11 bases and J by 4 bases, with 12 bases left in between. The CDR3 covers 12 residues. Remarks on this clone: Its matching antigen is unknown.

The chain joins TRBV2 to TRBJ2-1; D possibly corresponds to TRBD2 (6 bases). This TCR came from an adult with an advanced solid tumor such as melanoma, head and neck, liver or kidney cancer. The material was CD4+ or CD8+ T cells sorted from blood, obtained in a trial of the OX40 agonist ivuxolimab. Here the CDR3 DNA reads TGTGCCGGCGGGACCTTTTACAATGAGCAGTTCTTC. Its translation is CAGGTFYNEQFF. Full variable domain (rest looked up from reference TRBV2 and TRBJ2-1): EPEVTQTPSHQVTQMGQEVILRCVPISNHLYFYWYRQILGQKVEFLVSFYNNEISEKSEIFDDQFSVERPDGSNFTLKIRSTKLEDSAMYFCAGGTFYNEQFFGPGTRLTVL.